Below, 15 T cell receptor beta chains from the same sample are listed, as sequenced in a study of T cell responses to AZD1222 COVID-19 vaccine (dated by TCRdb to the early 2020s). Library creation used the immunoSEQ multiplex PCR assay. What TCRdb holds here is the immuneACCESS table cut down to in-frame rearrangements. Part of the clones is not present; checked against another copy, under half of the missing clones reflect an unresolved V gene, and the others are unexplained. The table for this sample lists about 83,000 clones; approximately 90% of them were counted only once. The ten top clones hold roughly 5% of the sample. The sample's time point label is to be understood as: baseline before first vaccination. The treatment or condition label corresponds to: meningococcal conjugate vaccine given as trial control. The material was peripheral blood, obtained on day 0 of MenACWY control vaccination. All receptors come from an adult in good health.

The genes are TRBV7-2 and TRBJ2-2; possible D gene TRBD2, 5 bases. CDR1 is SGHTA, CDR2 FQGNSA, per germline. The CDR3 is 14 residues long. V lost 7 bases and J lost 2, with 11 bases in between. CDR3 DNA sequence: TGTGCCAGCAACCCAGCGGCAAACACCGGGGAGCTGTTTTTT. Translated, it gives CASNPAANTGELFF.

The chain carries TRBV5-4 and TRBJ2-5; D possibly corresponds to TRBD1 (6 bases). Germline V gene sequence: CDR1 SGHNT, CDR2 YYREEE (reference sequence). The germline V and J ends were trimmed by 2 bases and 3 bases, with 14 bases remaining between them. The CDR3 runs to 15 residues. The DNA for the CDR3 is TGTGCCAGCAGCTTTACTCCCAGGGGTGAAGAGACCCAGTACTTC. Translating gives CASSFTPRGEETQYF. Full variable domain (rest looked up from reference TRBV5-4 and TRBJ2-5): ETGVTQSPTHLIKTRGQQVTLRCSSQSGHNTVSWYQQALGQGPQFIFQYYREEENGRGNFPPRFSGLQFPNYSSELNVNALELDDSALYLCASSFTPRGEETQYFGPGTRLLVL.

V gene TRBV5-8 combines with J gene TRBJ1-5; perhaps TRBD1 as D (5 bases). The CDR3 totals 14 residues. The germline V and J ends were trimmed by 1 base and 7 bases, with 12 bases remaining between them. From germline, CDR1 is SGHTS and CDR2 YDEGEE. The CDR3 nucleotides are TGTGCCAGCAGCTTGATCAGGGAACGGCAGCCCCAGCATTTT. Protein product: CASSLIRERQPQHF.

The gene calls are TRBV27 and TRBJ2-1; 10 bases are shared with TRBD2. This CDR3 has 15 residues. CDR1 is MNHEY and CDR2 is SMNVEV in the germline V gene (reference sequence). Trimming removed 2 bases from V and 9 bases from J; junction bases left unmatched: 7. The CDR3 spells CASSLGLAGDSEQFF. CDR3 in DNA: TGTGCCAGCAGTTTAGGGCTAGCGGGAGACAGTGAGCAGTTCTTC.

The genes are TRBV20-1 and TRBJ1-5; D ambiguous. From germline, CDR1 is DFQATT and CDR2 SNEGSKA (reference sequence). The CDR3 sequence is 11 residues long. Trimming removed 3 bases at V and 6 bases at J, with 6 bases between. CDR3 loop: CSASKAQPQHF. CDR3 in DNA: TGCAGTGCTAGTAAGGCTCAGCCCCAGCATTTT.

The gene calls are TRBV24-1 and TRBJ1-1; TRBD1 might be the D (6 bases). Per germline, CDR1 KGHDR and CDR2 SFDVKD. Trimming pared 3 bases from V and 1 base from J, leaving 11 bases between. The CDR3 contains 15 residues. The CDR3 sequence: CATSDPSTGNTEAFF. CDR3 nucleotides: TGTGCCACCAGTGATCCATCGACAGGGAACACTGAAGCTTTCTTT.

Only a few counts were recorded for this clone. The chain joins TRBV12-5 to TRBJ1-2; no clear D. V dropped 1 base and J dropped 2 bases, with 11 bases sitting between them. The germline CDR1 and CDR2 sequences are LGHNT and FRNRAP. The CDR3 loop spans 15 amino acids. The CDR3 region has the DNA TGTGCTAGTGGTTTGGAACAAGGACCGAACTATGGCTACACCTTC. Translating gives CASGLEQGPNYGYTF.

V is TRBV4-3 and J is TRBJ1-2; D is unclear. This CDR3 region has 13 residues. Germline CDR1 is LGHNA and CDR2 is YSLEER. Trimming shortened V by 0 bases and J by 4 bases, and 6 bases separated the two germline ends. The CDR3: CASSQEGSYGYTF. The CDR3 nucleotides are TGCGCCAGCAGCCAAGAAGGCAGCTATGGCTACACCTTC.

This clone showed up just once. The chain links TRBV21-1 to TRBJ2-7; the table assigns TRBD1, which was not confirmed against the DNA. TRBV21-1 is reported as a pseudogene. The CDR3 is 16 amino acids. Here the CDR3 DNA reads TGTGCCAGCAGCATGGATTCTGGACAGGGGCCCTACGAGCAGTACTTC. It specifies CASSMDSGQGPYEQYF.

This chain links TRBV10-1 with TRBJ2-3, with D possibly matching TRBD2 (5 bases). Germline V gene data show CDR1 as WNHNN and CDR2 as SYGVQD (reference sequence). Trimming took off 6 bases at V and 5 bases at J, with 18 bases between the two ends. CDR3 size: 15 residues. Here the CDR3 reads CASRRGNGVGDTQYF. CDR3 DNA: TGCGCCAGCAGGAGAGGGAATGGGGTGGGAGATACGCAGTATTTT.

V is TRBV18 and J is TRBJ2-5; possibly TRBD2 for D (5 bases). Germline-derived CDR1 and CDR2 are KGHSH and LQKENI. V lost 6 bases to trimming and J lost 5 bases, with 19 bases between them. The length of the CDR3 is 15 residues. CDR3 loop: CASSPSLSERETQYF. CDR3 DNA sequence: TGTGCCAGCTCCCCCAGCCTGAGCGAGCGGGAGACCCAGTACTTC.

The chain combines TRBV18 with TRBJ2-7, with a weak D call TRBD2 (6 bases). V was trimmed by 2 bases and J by 1 base, leaving 15 bases between them. The CDR3 has 16 amino acids. Per germline, CDR1 KGHSH and CDR2 LQKENI. CDR3 sequence (DNA): TGTGCCAGCTCACCAGGTGGGGCGACTAGATCCTACGAGCAGTACTTC. Protein: CASSPGGATRSYEQYF.

The genes are TRBV29-1 and TRBJ2-7; 12 nucleotides align to TRBD2. Germline loops: CDR1 SQVTM, CDR2 ANQGSEA. The CDR3 covers 14 residues. V lost 6 bases to trimming and J lost 2 bases; unmatched junction nucleotides: 5. The CDR3 region is CSVLLAGGPYEQYF. CDR3 nucleotides: TGCAGCGTCCTACTAGCGGGAGGCCCCTACGAGCAGTACTTC.

The rearrangement joins TRBV6-2 or TRBV6-3 to TRBJ2-1, with 9 bases lining up with TRBD2. V lost 5 bases to trimming and J lost 7 bases; unmatched junction nucleotides: 6. There are 14 residues in the CDR3. CDR1 and CDR2 from the germline V gene are MNHEY and SVGEGT. The CDR3 is CASSLSGSLNEQFF. In DNA, the CDR3 is TGTGCCAGCAGTCTTAGCGGGAGCTTGAATGAGCAGTTCTTC.

The chain couples TRBV28 to TRBJ2-1; 14 nucleotides agree with TRBD2. The CDR3 spans 16 residues. Germline CDR1 MDHEN, CDR2 SYDVKM. Germline trimming cut 6 bases from V and 9 bases from J; bases unmatched to any gene: 10. Written as DNA, the CDR3 is TGTGCCAGCAGGATCCCGGGACTAGCGGGAGTAGGTGAGCAGTTCTTC. Translation gives CASRIPGLAGVGEQFF.